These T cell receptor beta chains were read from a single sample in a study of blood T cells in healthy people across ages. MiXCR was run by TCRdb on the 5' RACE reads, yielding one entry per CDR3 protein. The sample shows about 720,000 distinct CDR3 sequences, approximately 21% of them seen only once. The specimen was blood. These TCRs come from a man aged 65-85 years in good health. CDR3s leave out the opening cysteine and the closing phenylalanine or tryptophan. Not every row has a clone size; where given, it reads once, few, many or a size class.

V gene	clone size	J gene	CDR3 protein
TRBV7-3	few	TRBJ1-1	AGSGPEAF
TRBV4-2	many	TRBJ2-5	ASSQEAVGVKETQY
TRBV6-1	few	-	ASRQGAQDEQY
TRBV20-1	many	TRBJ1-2	SASIQGRRIRGYT
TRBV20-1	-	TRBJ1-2	SARSGVPDYGYT
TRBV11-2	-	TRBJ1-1	ASSFVAGNTEAF
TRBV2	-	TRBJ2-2	ASSPRDGRTGELF
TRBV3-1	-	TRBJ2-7	ASSQAGFGSYEQY
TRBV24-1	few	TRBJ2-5	ATSEAGTEETQY
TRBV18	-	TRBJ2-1	ASSPGASFYNEQF
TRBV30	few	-	AWNRGQAEGTQY
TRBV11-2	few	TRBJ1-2	ASRLRPSHPALSYGYT
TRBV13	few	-	ASSSTLAGGVSVEQY
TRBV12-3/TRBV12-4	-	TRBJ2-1	ASSPPRWGGVYNEQF
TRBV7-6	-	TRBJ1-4	ASSPGRNKNEKLF
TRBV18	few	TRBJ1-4	ASSPSAGLGKLF
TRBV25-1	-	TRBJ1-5	ASSDRGHNQPQH
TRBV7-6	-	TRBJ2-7	ASSKTSGGALEQY
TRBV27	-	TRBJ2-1	ASRRPHPYNEQF
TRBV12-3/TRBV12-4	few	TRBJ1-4	ASSLNRAANEKLF
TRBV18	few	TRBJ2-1	ASSPVEEQSYNEQF
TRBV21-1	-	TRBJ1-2	ASSKGGTAT
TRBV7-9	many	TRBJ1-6	ASSFRQSYNSPLH
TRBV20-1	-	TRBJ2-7	SARGGTREQY
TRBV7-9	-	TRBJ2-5	ASSLQTSSRWTQY
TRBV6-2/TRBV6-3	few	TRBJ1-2	ASQDRLSKNYGYT
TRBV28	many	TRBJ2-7	ASSQFYEQY
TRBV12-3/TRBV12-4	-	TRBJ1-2	ASSFEWGEGYT
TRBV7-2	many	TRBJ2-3	ASSSPSTDTQY
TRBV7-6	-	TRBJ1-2	ASSLGKGYGYT
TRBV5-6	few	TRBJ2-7	ASSFSGRTYEQY
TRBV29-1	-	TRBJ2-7	SVVEGSFYEQY
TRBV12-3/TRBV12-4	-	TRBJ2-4	ASTIVAGATLAKNIQY
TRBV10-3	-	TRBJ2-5	AIRSGDKETQY
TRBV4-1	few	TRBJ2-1	ASSQYETSGGVGSYNEQF